This TCR beta chain emerged from a study of blood T cell repertoires in COVID-19 (TCRdb year 2020). Study-wide context: Collaborator samples came from the United States, Italy and Spain and covered acute and convalescent phases of COVID-19. Samples were obtained from the ongoing ImmuneRACE study (first 160 participants) and from 1,200 or so subjects provided by 6 global collaborators. Where available, HLA class I and class II types were obtained from metadata supplied by the sample provider rather than from assay-based typing. Subjects who had been exposed to COVID-19, were actively infected with it, or had recovered from it provided the deeply sampled blood TCRbeta repertoires that made up the dataset. The repertoires were released in a freely available public database meant as a resource for research on the immune response to SARS-CoV-2. The prospective study material was composed of cDNA or gDNA derived from T cells, B-cell-depleted T cells, or PBMCs. The sample metadata nearly always contained a de-identified subject ID, COVID-19 status, age in years and sex. General findings and caveats noted by the study authors: The quantity of clinical and demographic metadata differed by source and by participant and was supplied without curation.

The collaborating institutions used their own protocols to collect whole blood in K2EDTA tubes. For TCRbeta analysis, collaborators shipped samples as frozen whole blood, isolated PBMCs, or DNA extracted from either of those sample types. Reading the germline V gene gives CDR1 SQVTM and CDR2 ANQGSEA. The CDR3 measures 14 amino acids from cysteine to phenylalanine. Just CDR3 DNA is preserved here, 42 bases in frame from base 1. V is cut by 4 bases and J by 0 bases, and the space between the germline ends is 10 bases. Notes on this clone: Its target antigen remains unknown. The sample holds no much larger clone one base away, and base qualities are not on file.

The immunoSEQ Assay, a bias-controlled multiplex PCR, was used to amplify TCRbeta CDR3 regions from genomic DNA. Regarding the original processing steps: The number of nucleated cells in each sample was estimated by amplification of reference gene primers within the assay. Sequence reads were collapsed and filtered to measure the absolute abundance of every unique TCRbeta CDR3 rearrangement. For each sample, productive Simpson clonality was calculated as the square root of Simpson's diversity index across productive rearrangements. The immuneACCESS repertoire file appears here via TCRdb, limited to in-frame rearrangements. These files lack a portion of the clones; in checked studies, under half of the deficit traces to unresolved V genes, and the cause of the others is not known. That table supplies the V and J calls and clone size; D and trimming were determined from the DNA. The sample table records about 190,000 clones; roughly 86% of these occur just once. Jointly, the top ten make up about 1.6% of the sample.

The clonotype was recovered from a man aged 18 to 29 with active or convalescent COVID-19. The chain links TRBV29-1 with TRBJ1-3; tentative D gene TRBD1, with 6 bases matching. Sequencing used peripheral blood. The CDR3 protein sequence reads: CSVAGTNSGNTIYF. The DNA is as follows: TGCAGCGTTGCCGGGACAAACTCTGGAAACACCATATATTTT.